This T cell receptor (beta chain) derives from a study of technical replicates of blood from a handful of donors. The protocol was immunoSEQ multiplex PCR, while the TCRdb copy is restricted to in-frame clones and leaves out a portion. Of about 75,000 clones in the sample, around 97% were seen once. Germline values: CDR1 SQVTM, CDR2 ANQGSEA. CDR3 length equals 13 residues. The V gene lost 7 bases and the J gene lost 7 bases, with 16 bases spanning the gap. J is TRBJ2-2 and V is TRBV29-1; D possibly corresponds to TRBD2 (5 bases). The specimen sequenced was T cells isolated from PBMCs. This receptor was taken from a human donor in good health. CDR3 in amino acids: CSAQLVNGGELFF. CDR3 nucleotide sequence: TGCAGCGCACAACTAGTAAACGGCGGGGAGCTGTTTTTT.